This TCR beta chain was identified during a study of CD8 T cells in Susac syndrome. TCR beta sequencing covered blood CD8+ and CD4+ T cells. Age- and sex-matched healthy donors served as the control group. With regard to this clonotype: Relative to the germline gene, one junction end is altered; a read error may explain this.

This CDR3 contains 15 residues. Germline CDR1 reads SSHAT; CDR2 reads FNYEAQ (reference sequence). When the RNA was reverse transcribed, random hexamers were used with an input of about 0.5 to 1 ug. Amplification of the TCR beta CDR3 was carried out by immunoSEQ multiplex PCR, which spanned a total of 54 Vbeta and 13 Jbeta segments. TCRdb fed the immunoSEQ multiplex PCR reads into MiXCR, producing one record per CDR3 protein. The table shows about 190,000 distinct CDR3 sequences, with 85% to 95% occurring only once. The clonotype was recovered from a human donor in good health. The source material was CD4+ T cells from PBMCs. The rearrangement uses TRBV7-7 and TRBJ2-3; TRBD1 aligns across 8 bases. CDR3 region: CASSIGQGRTDTQYF. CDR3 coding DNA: TGTGCTAGCAGCATCGGACAGGGTCGGACAGATACGCAGTATTTT.